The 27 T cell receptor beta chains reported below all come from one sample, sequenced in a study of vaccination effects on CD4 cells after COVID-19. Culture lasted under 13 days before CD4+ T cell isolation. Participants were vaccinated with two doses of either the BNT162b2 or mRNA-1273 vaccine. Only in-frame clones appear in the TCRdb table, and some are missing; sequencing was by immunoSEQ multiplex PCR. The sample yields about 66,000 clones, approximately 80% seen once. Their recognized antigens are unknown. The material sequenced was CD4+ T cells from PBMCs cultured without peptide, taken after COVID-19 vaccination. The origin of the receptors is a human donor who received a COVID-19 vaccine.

In DNA, the CDR3 is TGTGCCAGCACCTCCGACGGGGGAATCGAGCAGTACGTC. Its translation: CASTSDGGIEQYV. The chain has TRBV28 and TRBJ2-7; TRBD2 is a possible D gene (6 bases). V lost 7 bases, J lost 6 bases, and 16 bases lay in between. This CDR3 is built from 13 residues. Germline V lookup: CDR1 MDHEN, CDR2 SYDVKM.

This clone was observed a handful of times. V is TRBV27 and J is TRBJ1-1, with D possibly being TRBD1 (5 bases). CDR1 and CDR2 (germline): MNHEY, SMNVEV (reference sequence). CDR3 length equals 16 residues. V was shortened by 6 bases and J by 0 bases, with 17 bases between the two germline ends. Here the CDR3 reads CASRRVRDRLNTEAFF. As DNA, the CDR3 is TGTGCCAGCAGACGTGTCCGGGACCGCTTGAACACTGAAGCTTTCTTT.

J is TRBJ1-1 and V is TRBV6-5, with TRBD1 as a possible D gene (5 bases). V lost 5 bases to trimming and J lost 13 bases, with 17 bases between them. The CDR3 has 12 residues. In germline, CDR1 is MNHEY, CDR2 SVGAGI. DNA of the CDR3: TGTGCCAGCAGTCCTCCCGGGGGAAGTATTTTCTTT. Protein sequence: CASSPPGGSIFF.

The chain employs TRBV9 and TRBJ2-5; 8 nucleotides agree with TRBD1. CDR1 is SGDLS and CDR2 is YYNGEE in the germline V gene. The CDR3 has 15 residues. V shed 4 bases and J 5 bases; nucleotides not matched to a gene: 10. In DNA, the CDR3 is TGTGCCAGCAGCTTCGGACAGGGATTAAAGGAGACCCAGTACTTC. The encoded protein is CASSFGQGLKETQYF.

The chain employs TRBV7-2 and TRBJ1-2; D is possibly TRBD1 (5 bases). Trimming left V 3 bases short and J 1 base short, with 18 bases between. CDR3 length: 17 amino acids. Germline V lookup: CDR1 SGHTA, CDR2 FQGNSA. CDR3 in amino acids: CASSFRGREGLNYGYTF. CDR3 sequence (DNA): TGTGCCAGCAGCTTTCGGGGCAGGGAAGGTCTTAACTATGGCTACACCTTC.

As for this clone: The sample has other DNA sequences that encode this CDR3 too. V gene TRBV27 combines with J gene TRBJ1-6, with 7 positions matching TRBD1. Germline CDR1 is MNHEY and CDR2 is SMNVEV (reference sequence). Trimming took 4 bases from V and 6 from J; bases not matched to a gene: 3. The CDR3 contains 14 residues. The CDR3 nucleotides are TGTGCCAGCAGTTGGGACAGCCTTAATTCACCCCTCCACTTT. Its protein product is CASSWDSLNSPLHF.

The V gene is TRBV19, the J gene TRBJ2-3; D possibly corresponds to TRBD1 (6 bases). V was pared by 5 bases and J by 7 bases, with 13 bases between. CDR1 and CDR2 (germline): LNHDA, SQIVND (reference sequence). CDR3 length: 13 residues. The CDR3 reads CASSSGQGYTQYF. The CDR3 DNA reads TGTGCCAGTAGTTCTGGTCAGGGGTATACGCAGTATTTT. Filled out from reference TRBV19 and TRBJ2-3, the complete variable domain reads DGGITQSPKYLFRKEGQNVTLSCEQNLNHDAMYWYRQDPGQGLRLIYYSQIVNDFQKGDIAEGYSVSREKKESFPLTVTSAQKNPTAFYLCASSSGQGYTQYFGPGTRLTVL.

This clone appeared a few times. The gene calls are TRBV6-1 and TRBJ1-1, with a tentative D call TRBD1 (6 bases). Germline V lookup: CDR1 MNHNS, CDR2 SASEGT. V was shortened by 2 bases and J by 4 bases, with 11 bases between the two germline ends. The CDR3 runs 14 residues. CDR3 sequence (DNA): TGTGCCAGCAGTGAAAAGATGGGGGCCACTGAAGCTTTCTTT. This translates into CASSEKMGATEAFF.

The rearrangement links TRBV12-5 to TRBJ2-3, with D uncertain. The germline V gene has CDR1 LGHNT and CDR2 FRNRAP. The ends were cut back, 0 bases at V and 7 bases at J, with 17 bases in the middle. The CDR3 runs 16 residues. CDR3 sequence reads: CASGLVHPGVAYTQYF. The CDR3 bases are TGTGCTAGTGGTTTGGTCCACCCAGGAGTCGCCTATACGCAGTATTTT.

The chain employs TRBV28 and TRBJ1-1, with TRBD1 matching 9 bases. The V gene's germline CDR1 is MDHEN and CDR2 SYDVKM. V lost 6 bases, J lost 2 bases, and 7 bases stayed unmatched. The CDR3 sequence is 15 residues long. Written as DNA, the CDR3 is TGTGCCAGCAGGGCCGGGACAGGGCCCAACACTGAAGCTTTCTTT. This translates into CASRAGTGPNTEAFF.

The CDR3, as DNA: TGTGCCAGCAGCTTACGGCGGGGGGGTTTTGGGACCCAGTACTTC. It yields the protein CASSLRRGGFGTQYF. The gene calls are TRBV7-2 and TRBJ2-5; 9 bases are a match to TRBD2. The junction had 8 bases not matched to a gene; V was cut back by 2 bases and J by 7 bases. The CDR3 runs 15 residues. CDR1 SGHTA and CDR2 FQGNSA come from the germline V gene. The variable domain in full, with the rest retrieved from reference TRBV7-2 and TRBJ2-5, is GAGVSQSPSNKVTEKGKDVELRCDPISGHTALYWYRQSLGQGLEFLIYFQGNSAPDKSGLPSDRFSAERTGGSVSTLTIQRTQQEDSAVYLCASSLRRGGFGTQYFGPGTRLLVL.

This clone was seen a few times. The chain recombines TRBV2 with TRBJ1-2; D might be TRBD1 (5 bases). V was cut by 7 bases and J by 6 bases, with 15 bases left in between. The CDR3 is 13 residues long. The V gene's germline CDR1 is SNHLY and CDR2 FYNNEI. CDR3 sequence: CASNFQGPDGYTF. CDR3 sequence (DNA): TGTGCCAGCAATTTTCAGGGACCGGATGGCTACACCTTC.

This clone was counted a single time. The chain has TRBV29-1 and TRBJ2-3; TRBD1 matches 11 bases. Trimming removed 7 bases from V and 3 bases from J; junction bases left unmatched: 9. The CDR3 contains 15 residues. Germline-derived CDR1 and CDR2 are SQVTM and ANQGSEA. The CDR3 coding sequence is TGCAGCGCTACGGACAGGGGGCAGCGTACAGATACGCAGTATTTT. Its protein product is CSATDRGQRTDTQYF.

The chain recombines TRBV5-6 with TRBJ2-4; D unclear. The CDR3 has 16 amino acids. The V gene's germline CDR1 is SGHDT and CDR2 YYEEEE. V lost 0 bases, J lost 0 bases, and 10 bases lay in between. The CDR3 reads CASSLGQLLAKNIQYF. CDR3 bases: TGTGCCAGCAGCTTGGGGCAGCTGTTAGCCAAAAACATTCAGTACTTC. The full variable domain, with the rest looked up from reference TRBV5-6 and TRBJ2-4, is DAGVTQSPTHLIKTRGQQVTLRCSPKSGHDTVSWYQQALGQGPQFIFQYYEEEERQRGNFPDRFSGHQFPNYSSELNVNALLLGDSALYLCASSLGQLLAKNIQYFGAGTRLSVL.

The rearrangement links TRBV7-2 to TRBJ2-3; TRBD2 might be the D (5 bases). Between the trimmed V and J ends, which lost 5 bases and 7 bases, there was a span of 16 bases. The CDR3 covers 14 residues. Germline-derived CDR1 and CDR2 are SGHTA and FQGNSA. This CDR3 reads CASSTHVGGNTQYF. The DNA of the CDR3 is TGTGCCAGCAGCACCCATGTAGGAGGTAATACGCAGTATTTT.

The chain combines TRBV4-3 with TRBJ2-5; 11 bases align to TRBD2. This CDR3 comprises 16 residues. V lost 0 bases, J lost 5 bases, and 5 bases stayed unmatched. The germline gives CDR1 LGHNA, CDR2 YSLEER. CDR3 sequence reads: CASSQDSRTSGETQYF. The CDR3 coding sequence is TGCGCCAGCAGCCAAGATTCTAGGACTAGCGGGGAGACCCAGTACTTC.

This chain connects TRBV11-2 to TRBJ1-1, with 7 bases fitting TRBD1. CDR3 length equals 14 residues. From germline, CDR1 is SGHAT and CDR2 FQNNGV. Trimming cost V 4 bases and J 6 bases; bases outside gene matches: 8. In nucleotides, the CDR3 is TGTGCCAGCAGCTCAGGGGGTGTGAAGCCTGAAGCTTTCTTT. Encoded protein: CASSSGGVKPEAFF.

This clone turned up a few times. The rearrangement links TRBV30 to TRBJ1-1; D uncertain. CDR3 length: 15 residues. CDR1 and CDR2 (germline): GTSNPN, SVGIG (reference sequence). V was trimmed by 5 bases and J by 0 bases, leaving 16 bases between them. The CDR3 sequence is CAWDGRIGLNTEAFF. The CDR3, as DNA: TGTGCCTGGGATGGGCGCATTGGTCTGAACACTGAAGCTTTCTTT.

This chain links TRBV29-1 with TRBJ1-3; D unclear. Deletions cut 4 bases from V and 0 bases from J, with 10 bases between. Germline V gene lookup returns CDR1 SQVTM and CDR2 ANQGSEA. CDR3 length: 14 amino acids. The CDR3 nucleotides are TGCAGCGTTGGGGGTTTGGGCTCTGGAAACACCATATATTTT. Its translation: CSVGGLGSGNTIYF.

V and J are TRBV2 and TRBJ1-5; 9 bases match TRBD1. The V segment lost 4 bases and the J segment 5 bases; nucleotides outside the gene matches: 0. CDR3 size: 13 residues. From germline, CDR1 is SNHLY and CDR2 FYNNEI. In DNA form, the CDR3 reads TGTGCCAGCAGTGGGACAGGGGATCAGCCCCAGCATTTT. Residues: CASSGTGDQPQHF. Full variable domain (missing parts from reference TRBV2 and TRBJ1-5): EPEVTQTPSHQVTQMGQEVILRCVPISNHLYFYWYRQILGQKVEFLVSFYNNEISEKSEIFDDQFSVERPDGSNFTLKIRSTKLEDSAMYFCASSGTGDQPQHFGDGTRLSIL.

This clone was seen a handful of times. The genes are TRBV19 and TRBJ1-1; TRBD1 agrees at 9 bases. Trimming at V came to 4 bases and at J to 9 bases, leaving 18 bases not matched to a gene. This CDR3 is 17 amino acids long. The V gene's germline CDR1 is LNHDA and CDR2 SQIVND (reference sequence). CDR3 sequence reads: CASSKGTGSFNVAKAFF. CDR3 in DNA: TGTGCCAGTAGTAAGGGGACAGGGTCTTTCAACGTTGCGAAAGCTTTCTTT.

The CDR3 loop reads CASPGGGGERNYGYTF. The CDR3 nucleotides are TGTGCCTCACCCGGTGGAGGGGGCGAGAGGAACTATGGCTACACCTTC. The rearrangement links TRBV30 to TRBJ1-2; 7 bases align to TRBD1. Germline V gene sequence: CDR1 GTSNPN, CDR2 SVGIG (reference sequence). Unmatched junction bases numbered 16, after V lost 7 bases and J lost 2 bases. The CDR3 consists of 16 residues.

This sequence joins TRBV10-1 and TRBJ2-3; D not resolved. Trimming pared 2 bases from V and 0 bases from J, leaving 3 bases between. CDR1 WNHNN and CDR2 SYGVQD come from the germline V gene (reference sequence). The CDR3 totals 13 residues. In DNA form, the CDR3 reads TGCGCCAGCAGTGAGGTCAGCACAGATACGCAGTATTTT. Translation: CASSEVSTDTQYF.

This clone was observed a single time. The CDR3 is CASSSRYEQYV. In DNA, the CDR3 is TGTGCCAGCAGCTCTCGCTACGAGCAGTACGTC. V gene TRBV6-2 or TRBV6-3 combines with J gene TRBJ2-7; D ambiguous. V dropped 6 bases and J dropped 3 bases, with 6 bases sitting between them. This CDR3 is built from 11 residues. Germline values: CDR1 MNHEY, CDR2 SVGEGT.

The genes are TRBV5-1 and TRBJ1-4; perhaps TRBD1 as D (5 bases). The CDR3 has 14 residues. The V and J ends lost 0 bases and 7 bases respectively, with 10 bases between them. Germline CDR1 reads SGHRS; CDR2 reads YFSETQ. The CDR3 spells CASSLAGASEKLFF. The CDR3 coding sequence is TGCGCCAGCAGCTTGGCTGGGGCTAGTGAAAAACTGTTTTTT.

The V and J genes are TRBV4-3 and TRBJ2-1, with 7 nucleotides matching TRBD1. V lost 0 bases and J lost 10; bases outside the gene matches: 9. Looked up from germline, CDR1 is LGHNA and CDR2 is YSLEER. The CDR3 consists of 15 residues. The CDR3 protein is CASSQEFRQGGEQFF. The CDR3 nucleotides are TGCGCCAGCAGCCAAGAGTTTAGACAGGGCGGGGAGCAGTTCTTC.

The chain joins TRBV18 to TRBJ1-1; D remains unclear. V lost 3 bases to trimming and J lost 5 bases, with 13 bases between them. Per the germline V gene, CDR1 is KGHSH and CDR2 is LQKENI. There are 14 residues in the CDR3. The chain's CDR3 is CASSPPTGLTEAFF. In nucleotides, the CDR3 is TGTGCCAGCTCACCCCCGACGGGCCTAACTGAAGCTTTCTTT.